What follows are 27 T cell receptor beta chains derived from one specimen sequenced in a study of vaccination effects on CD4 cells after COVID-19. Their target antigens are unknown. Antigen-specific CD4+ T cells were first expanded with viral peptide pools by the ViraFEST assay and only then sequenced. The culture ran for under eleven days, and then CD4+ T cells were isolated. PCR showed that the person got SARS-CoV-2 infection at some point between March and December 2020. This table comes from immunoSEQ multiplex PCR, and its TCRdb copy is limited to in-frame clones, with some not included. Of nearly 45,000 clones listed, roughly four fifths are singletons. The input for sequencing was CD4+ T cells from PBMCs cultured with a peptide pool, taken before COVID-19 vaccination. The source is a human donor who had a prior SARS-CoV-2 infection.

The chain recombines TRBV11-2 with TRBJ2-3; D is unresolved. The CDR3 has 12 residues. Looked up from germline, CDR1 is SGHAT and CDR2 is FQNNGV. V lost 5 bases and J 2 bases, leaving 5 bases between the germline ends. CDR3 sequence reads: CASSIYTDTQYF. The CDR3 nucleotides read TGTGCCAGCAGCATATACACAGATACGCAGTATTTT. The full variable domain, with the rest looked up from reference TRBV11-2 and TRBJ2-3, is EAGVAQSPRYKIIEKRQSVAFWCNPISGHATLYWYQQILGQGPKLLIQFQNNGVVDDSQLPKDRFSAERLKGVDSTLKIQPAKLEDSAVYLCASSIYTDTQYFGPGTRLTVL.

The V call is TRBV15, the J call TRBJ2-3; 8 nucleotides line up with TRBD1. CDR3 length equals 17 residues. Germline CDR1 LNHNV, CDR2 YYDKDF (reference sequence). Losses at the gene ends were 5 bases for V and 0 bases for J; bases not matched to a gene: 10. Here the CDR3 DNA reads TGTGCCACCAGCGCATTATGGACAGGGACTAGCACAGATACGCAGTATTTT. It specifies CATSALWTGTSTDTQYF.

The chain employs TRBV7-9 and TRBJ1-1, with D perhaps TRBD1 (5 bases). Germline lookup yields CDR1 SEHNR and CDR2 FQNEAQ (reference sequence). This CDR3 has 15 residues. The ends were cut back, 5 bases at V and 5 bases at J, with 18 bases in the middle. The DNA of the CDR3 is TGTGCCAGCAGCCCGGGCCGGGACGAACAGACTGAAGCTTTCTTT. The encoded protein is CASSPGRDEQTEAFF.

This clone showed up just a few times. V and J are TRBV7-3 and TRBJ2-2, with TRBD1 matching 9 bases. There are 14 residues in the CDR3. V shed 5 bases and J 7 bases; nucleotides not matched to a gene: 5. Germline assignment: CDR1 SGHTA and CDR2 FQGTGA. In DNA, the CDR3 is TGTGCCAGCAGCCTACAGGGGGCAAGCGGGGAGCTGTTTTTT. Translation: CASSLQGASGELFF.

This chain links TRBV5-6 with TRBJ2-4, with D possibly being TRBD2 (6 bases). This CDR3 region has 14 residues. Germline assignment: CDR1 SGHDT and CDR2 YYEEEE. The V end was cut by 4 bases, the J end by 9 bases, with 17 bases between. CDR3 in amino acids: CASSGGTPGSIQYF. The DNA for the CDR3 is TGTGCCAGCAGCGGGGGGACCCCCGGGTCCATTCAGTACTTC.

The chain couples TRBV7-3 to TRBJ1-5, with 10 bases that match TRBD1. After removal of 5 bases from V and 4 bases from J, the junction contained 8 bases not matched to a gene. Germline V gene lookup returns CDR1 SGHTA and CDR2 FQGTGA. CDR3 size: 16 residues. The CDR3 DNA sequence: TGTGCCAGCAGCCAGGGACAGGGGCTCTTGAATCAGCCCCAGCATTTT. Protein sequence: CASSQGQGLLNQPQHF.

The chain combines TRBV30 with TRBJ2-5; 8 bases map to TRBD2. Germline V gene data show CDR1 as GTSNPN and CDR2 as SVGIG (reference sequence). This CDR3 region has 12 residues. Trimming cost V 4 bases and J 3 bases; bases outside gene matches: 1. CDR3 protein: CAWNSGEETQYF. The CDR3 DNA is TGTGCCTGGAATAGCGGGGAAGAGACCCAGTACTTC.

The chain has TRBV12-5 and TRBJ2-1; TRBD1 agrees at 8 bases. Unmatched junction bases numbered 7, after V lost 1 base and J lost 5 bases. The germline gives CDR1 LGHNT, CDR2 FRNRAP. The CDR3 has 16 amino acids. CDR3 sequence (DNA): TGTGCTAGTGGTTTGGCGACAGGGGTCGTTGACAATGAGCAGTTCTTC. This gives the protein CASGLATGVVDNEQFF.

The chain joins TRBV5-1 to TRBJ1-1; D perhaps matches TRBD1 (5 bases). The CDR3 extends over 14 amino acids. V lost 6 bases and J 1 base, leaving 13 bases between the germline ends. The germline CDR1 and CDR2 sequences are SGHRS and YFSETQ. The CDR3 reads CASKVGTANTEAFF. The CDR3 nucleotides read TGCGCCAGCAAAGTCGGGACCGCGAACACTGAAGCTTTCTTT.

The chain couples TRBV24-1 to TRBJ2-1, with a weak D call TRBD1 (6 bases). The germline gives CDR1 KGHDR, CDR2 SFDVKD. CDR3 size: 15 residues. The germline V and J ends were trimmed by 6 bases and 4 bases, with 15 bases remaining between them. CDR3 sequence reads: CATSTQGKTYNEQFF. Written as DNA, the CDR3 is TGTGCCACCAGTACACAGGGTAAGACTTACAATGAGCAGTTCTTC.

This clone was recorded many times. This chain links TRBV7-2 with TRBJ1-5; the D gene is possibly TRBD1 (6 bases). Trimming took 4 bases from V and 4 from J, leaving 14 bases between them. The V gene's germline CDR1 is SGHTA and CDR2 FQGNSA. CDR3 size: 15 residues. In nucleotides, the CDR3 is TGTGCCAGCAGCTCCGGGACAAGGGAAAATCAGCCCCAGCATTTT. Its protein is CASSSGTRENQPQHF. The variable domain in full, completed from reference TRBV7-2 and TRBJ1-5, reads GAGVSQSPSNKVTEKGKDVELRCDPISGHTALYWYRQSLGQGLEFLIYFQGNSAPDKSGLPSDRFSAERTGGSVSTLTIQRTQQEDSAVYLCASSSGTRENQPQHFGDGTRLSIL.

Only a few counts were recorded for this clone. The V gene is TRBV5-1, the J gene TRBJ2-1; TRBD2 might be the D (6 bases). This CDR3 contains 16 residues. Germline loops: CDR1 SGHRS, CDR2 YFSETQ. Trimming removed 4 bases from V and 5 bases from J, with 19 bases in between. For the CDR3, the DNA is TGCGCCAGCAGCACTGGCCCGGAGGGCGCCCACAATGAGCAGTTCTTC. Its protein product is CASSTGPEGAHNEQFF.

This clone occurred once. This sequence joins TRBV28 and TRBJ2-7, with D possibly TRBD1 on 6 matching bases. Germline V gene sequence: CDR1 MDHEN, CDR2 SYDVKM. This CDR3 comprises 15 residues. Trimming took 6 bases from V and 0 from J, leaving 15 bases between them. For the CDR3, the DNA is TGTGCCAGCAGACCCACAGGGAGCATCTCCTACGAGCAGTACTTC. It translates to CASRPTGSISYEQYF.

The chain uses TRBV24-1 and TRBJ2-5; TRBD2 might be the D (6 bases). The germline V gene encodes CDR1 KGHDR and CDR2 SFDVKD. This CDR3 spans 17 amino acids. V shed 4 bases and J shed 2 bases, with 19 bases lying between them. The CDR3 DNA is TGTGCCACCAGTGAACTTTGGGGAGGAGATAAACAAGAGACCCAGTACTTC. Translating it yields CATSELWGGDKQETQYF.

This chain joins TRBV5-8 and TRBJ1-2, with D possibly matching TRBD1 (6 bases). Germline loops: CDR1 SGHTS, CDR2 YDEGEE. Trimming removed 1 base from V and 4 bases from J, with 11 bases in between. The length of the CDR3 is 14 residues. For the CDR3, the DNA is TGTGCCAGCAGCTTGTTGGACAGAACCTATGGCTACACCTTC. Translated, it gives CASSLLDRTYGYTF.

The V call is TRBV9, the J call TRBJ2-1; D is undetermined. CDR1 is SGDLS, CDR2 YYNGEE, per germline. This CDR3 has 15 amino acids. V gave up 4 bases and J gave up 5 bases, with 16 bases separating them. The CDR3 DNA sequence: TGTGCCAGCAGCTCGCTTCCGGACGGAGACAATGAGCAGTTCTTC. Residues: CASSSLPDGDNEQFF.

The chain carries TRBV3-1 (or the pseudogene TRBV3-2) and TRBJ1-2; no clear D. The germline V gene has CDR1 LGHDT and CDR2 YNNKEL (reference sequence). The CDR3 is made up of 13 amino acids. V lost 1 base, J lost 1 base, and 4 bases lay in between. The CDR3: CASSQGNNYGYTF. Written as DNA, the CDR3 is TGTGCCAGCAGCCAAGGTAATAACTATGGCTACACCTTC.

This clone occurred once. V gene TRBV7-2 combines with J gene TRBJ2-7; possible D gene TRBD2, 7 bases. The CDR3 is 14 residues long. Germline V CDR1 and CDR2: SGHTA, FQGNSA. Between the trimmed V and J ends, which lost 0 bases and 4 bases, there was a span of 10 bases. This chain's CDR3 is CASSLAGGAYEQYF. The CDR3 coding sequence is TGTGCCAGCAGCTTAGCTGGGGGGGCATACGAGCAGTACTTC.

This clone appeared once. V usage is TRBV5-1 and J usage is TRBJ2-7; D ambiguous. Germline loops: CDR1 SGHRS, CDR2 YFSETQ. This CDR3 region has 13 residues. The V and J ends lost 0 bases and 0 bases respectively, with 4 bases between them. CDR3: CASSLVGSYEQYF. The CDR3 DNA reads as TGCGCCAGCAGCTTGGTAGGCTCCTACGAGCAGTACTTC. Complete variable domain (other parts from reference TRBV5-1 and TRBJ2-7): KAGVTQTPRYLIKTRGQQVTLSCSPISGHRSVSWYQQTPGQGLQFLFEYFSETQRNKGNFPGRFSGRQFSNSRSEMNVSTLELGDSALYLCASSLVGSYEQYFGPGTRLTVT.

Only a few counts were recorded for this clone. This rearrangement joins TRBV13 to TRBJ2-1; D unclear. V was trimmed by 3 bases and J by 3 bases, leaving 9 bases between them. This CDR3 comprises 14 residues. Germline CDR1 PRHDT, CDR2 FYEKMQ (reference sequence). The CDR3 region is CASSLGVGYNEQFF. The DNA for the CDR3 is TGTGCCAGCAGCTTGGGCGTGGGCTACAATGAGCAGTTCTTC.

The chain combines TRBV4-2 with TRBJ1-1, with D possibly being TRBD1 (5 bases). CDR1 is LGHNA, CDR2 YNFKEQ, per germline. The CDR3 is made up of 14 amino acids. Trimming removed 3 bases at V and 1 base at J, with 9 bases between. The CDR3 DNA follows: TGTGCCAGCAGCCACAACGGGGGGAACACTGAAGCTTTCTTT. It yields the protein CASSHNGGNTEAFF.

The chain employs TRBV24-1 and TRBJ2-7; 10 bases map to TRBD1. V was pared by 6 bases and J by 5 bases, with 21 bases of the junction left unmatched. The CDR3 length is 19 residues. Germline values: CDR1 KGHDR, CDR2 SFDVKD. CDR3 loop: CATSFPPPLRTGGGHEQYF. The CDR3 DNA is TGTGCCACCAGTTTCCCCCCCCCTTTGAGGACAGGGGGAGGCCACGAGCAGTACTTC.

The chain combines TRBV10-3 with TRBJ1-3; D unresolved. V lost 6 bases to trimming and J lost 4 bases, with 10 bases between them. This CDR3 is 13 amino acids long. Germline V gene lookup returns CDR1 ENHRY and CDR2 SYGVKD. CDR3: CAISGTPGNTIYF. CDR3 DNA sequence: TGTGCCATCAGCGGAACCCCGGGAAACACCATATATTTT.

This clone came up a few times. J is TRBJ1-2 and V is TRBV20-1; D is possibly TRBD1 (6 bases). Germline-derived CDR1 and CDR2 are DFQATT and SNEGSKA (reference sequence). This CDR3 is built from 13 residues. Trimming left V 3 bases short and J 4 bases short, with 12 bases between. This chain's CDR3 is CSASNRVGYGYTF. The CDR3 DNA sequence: TGCAGTGCTAGTAACAGGGTAGGCTATGGCTACACCTTC.

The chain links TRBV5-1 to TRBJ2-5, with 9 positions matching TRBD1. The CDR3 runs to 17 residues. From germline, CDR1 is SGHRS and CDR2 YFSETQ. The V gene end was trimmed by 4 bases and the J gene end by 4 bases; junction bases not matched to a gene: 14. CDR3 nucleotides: TGCGCCAGCAGCAAAAAGACAGGGGGTCCCCTTACAGAGACCCAGTACTTC. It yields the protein CASSKKTGGPLTETQYF.

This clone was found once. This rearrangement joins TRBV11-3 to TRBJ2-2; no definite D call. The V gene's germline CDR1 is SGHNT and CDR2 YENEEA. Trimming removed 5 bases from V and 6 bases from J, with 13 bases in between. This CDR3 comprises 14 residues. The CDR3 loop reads CASSPLGRPGELFF. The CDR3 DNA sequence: TGTGCCAGCAGCCCACTCGGACGTCCCGGGGAGCTGTTTTTT.

The CDR3 sequence is CASSLGLAGAYEQFF. In DNA form, the CDR3 reads TGTGCCAGCAGCTTAGGCCTAGCGGGAGCGTATGAGCAGTTCTTC. This rearrangement joins TRBV11-2 to TRBJ2-1; the match to TRBD2 covers 10 bases. V gave up 1 base and J gave up 8 bases; unmatched junction bases: 5. CDR1 and CDR2 (germline): SGHAT, FQNNGV. The CDR3 runs to 15 residues.